These 20 T cell receptor beta chains were all obtained from the same sample, sequenced in a study of blood T cell repertoires in COVID-19 (TCRdb year 2020). Receptor amplification or capture employed the immunoSEQ multiplex PCR assay. The source is immuneACCESS, and TCRdb retained only in-frame sequences with V and J called. Part of the clones is not carried over; for the studies checked, unresolved V genes explain less than half of this, and the remainder is unexplained. In all, the sample holds roughly 18,000 clones, and roughly 89% of those were seen once. 7.7% of the sample comes from the top ten. Sequencing input: peripheral blood. Receptor source: a woman aged 60-75 years with active COVID-19.

This clone appeared once. The chain links TRBV21-1 to TRBJ1-5; the table's TRBD1 call for D was not verified on the DNA. TRBV21-1 is designated a pseudogene. CDR3 length: 16 amino acids. The CDR3 region has the DNA TGTGCCAGCAGCACAATACAGGGGATGTTCTATCAGCCCCAGCATTTT. The encoded protein is CASSTIQGMFYQPQHF.

The V and J genes are TRBV7-6 and TRBJ1-3; D is uncertain. V was pared by 5 bases and J by 0 bases, with 14 bases between. The CDR3 runs to 16 residues. The germline gives CDR1 SGHVS, CDR2 FNYEAQ. CDR3 sequence (DNA): TGTGCCAGCAGCGGCATCGAGGGAGCCTCTGGAAACACCATATATTTT. Protein sequence: CASSGIEGASGNTIYF.

The chain couples TRBV5-6 to TRBJ1-1, with D possibly matching TRBD1 (6 bases). Looked up from germline, CDR1 is SGHDT and CDR2 is YYEEEE. The CDR3 loop spans 13 amino acids. V gave up 2 bases and J gave up 4 bases, with 9 bases separating them. The CDR3, as DNA: TGTGCCAGCAGCTTTGGCAGGGGCACTGAAGCTTTCTTT. As protein: CASSFGRGTEAFF.

The chain uses TRBV5-4 and TRBJ1-2, with TRBD1 identical over 7 bases. Germline-derived CDR1 and CDR2 are SGHNT and YYREEE (reference sequence). The length of the CDR3 is 16 residues. Losses at the gene ends were 3 bases for V and 5 bases for J; bases not matched to a gene: 13. CDR3 DNA sequence: TGTGCCAGCAGCTATGAGCCGACGGGACAGAGGTATGGCTACACCTTC. It is translated as CASSYEPTGQRYGYTF.

The chain joins TRBV11-2 to TRBJ1-2; 8 bases are shared with TRBD1. The CDR3 is 14 residues long. After removal of 5 bases from V and 7 bases from J, the junction contained 9 bases not matched to a gene. From germline, CDR1 is SGHAT and CDR2 FQNNGV. CDR3 DNA sequence: TGTGCCAGCAGCCCAACAGGGGGGGCCGGTGGCTACACCTTC. Amino acids: CASSPTGGAGGYTF.

This clone came up once. The chain recombines TRBV5-6 with TRBJ2-2, with 15 positions matching TRBD2. V lost 3 bases to trimming and J lost 3 bases; unmatched junction nucleotides: 6. This CDR3 has 18 amino acids. Germline V lookup: CDR1 SGHDT, CDR2 YYEEEE. The CDR3 loop reads CASSSPGLAGGDTGELFF. CDR3 sequence (DNA): TGTGCCAGCAGCTCGCCGGGACTAGCGGGGGGTGACACCGGGGAGCTGTTTTTT.

The rearrangement uses TRBV27 and TRBJ1-5; TRBD1 is a possible D gene (6 bases). Germline values: CDR1 MNHEY, CDR2 SMNVEV (reference sequence). Trimming cost V 2 bases and J 6 bases, with 11 bases left between them. The CDR3 is 14 amino acids. The CDR3 bases are TGTGCCAGCAGTTTAGTAACAGGGAGTCAGCCCCAGCATTTT. Amino acid sequence: CASSLVTGSQPQHF.

This clone appeared once. V gene TRBV5-1 combines with J gene TRBJ2-1, with TRBD2 matching over 11 bases. The CDR3 sequence is 14 residues long. V trimming: 6 bases; J trimming: 4 bases; junction bases outside the gene matches: 3. Germline CDR1 is SGHRS and CDR2 is YFSETQ. Here the CDR3 reads CASTPSGGYNEQFF. As DNA, the CDR3 is TGCGCCAGCACCCCTAGCGGGGGGTACAATGAGCAGTTCTTC.

The chain combines TRBV24-1 with TRBJ2-2, with 9 bases fitting TRBD1. V lost 4 bases, J lost 5 bases, and 7 bases stayed unmatched. In germline, CDR1 is KGHDR, CDR2 SFDVKD. The CDR3 consists of 16 residues. The CDR3 DNA reads TGTGCCACCAGTGAGGATGGGACAGGGAAAACCGGGGAGCTGTTTTTT. This sequence encodes CATSEDGTGKTGELFF.

The chain uses TRBV29-1 and TRBJ2-7; 9 positions match TRBD1. CDR1 and CDR2 from the germline V gene are SQVTM and ANQGSEA. This CDR3 has 14 residues. J was trimmed by 3 bases and V by 4 bases; bases with no gene match: 7. Here the CDR3 reads CSVGGQGGHYEQYF. CDR3 nucleotides: TGCAGCGTTGGGGGACAGGGAGGTCACTACGAGCAGTACTTC.

Remarks on this clone: The junction shows a germline mismatch at one end, possibly a read error. J is TRBJ1-6 and V is TRBV5-1, with a possible D match to TRBD1 (6 bases). The CDR3 is made up of 15 amino acids. Germline V CDR1 and CDR2: SGHRS, YFSETQ. CDR3 nucleotides: TGCGCCAGCAACTTGGGGGCAGGGGCAAATTCACCCCTCCACTTT. Amino acid sequence: CASNLGAGANSPLHF.

The chain combines TRBV5-6 with TRBJ1-1; a possible D gene is TRBD1 (5 bases). Per the germline V gene, CDR1 is SGHDT and CDR2 is YYEEEE. CDR3 length: 17 residues. The V gene lost 1 base and the J gene lost 1 base, with 17 bases spanning the gap. The CDR3 spells CASSLIPQGLRNTEAFF. In DNA form, the CDR3 reads TGTGCCAGCAGCTTGATCCCGCAGGGATTGAGGAACACTGAAGCTTTCTTT.

The V and J genes are TRBV5-1 and TRBJ2-2, with unresolved D. With 0 bases removed from V and 1 base from J, the gap between germline ends came to 10 bases. The CDR3 spans 16 residues. Germline assignment: CDR1 SGHRS and CDR2 YFSETQ. CDR3 DNA: TGCGCCAGCAGCTTGGAACTGGGCCTGAACACCGGGGAGCTGTTTTTT. Translation gives CASSLELGLNTGELFF.

This clone was seen a single time. The chain joins TRBV7-9 to TRBJ2-3; D is unresolved. The length of the CDR3 is 16 residues. V gave up 4 bases and J gave up 0 bases, with 14 bases separating them. CDR1 and CDR2 from the germline V gene are SEHNR and FQNEAQ (reference sequence). The CDR3 region has the DNA TGTGCCAGCAGCTCCCGTTTGGGCCCCAGCACAGATACGCAGTATTTT. It specifies CASSSRLGPSTDTQYF.

This clone appeared a few times. The chain employs TRBV4-1 and TRBJ2-7; the match to TRBD1 covers 11 bases. This CDR3 contains 17 residues. Losses at the gene ends were 4 bases for V and 3 bases for J; bases not matched to a gene: 11. Germline V gene sequence: CDR1 MGHRA, CDR2 YSYEKL. The CDR3 DNA sequence: TGCGCCAGCAGCCCGTTTCAGCTGGGACAGGGGGACTACGAGCAGTACTTC. It encodes CASSPFQLGQGDYEQYF.

This clone was observed a single time. The chain uses TRBV6-4 and TRBJ1-2; D gene unclear. Trimming left V 4 bases short and J 4 bases short, with 13 bases between. Germline V gene sequence: CDR1 MRHNA, CDR2 SNTAGT. The CDR3 contains 14 residues. The CDR3 DNA sequence: TGTGCCAGCAGTGTTGAGCCGGGAACCTATGGCTACACCTTC. This sequence encodes CASSVEPGTYGYTF.

This chain uses TRBV20-1 with TRBJ2-3; D call uncertain. CDR3 size: 15 residues. The V gene lost 3 bases and the J gene lost 0 bases, with 13 bases spanning the gap. Germline values: CDR1 DFQATT, CDR2 SNEGSKA (reference sequence). CDR3 region: CSASSPHRSTDTQYF. The CDR3, as DNA: TGCAGTGCTAGTTCTCCTCACCGGAGCACAGATACGCAGTATTTT.

The J gene is TRBJ1-4, the V gene TRBV5-1; possibly TRBD1 for D (5 bases). Germline V gene lookup returns CDR1 SGHRS and CDR2 YFSETQ. Trimming took off 4 bases at V and 6 bases at J, with 13 bases between the two ends. This CDR3 comprises 14 residues. The chain's CDR3 is CASSNGRGDEKLFF. Here the CDR3 DNA reads TGCGCCAGCAGCAACGGACGGGGGGATGAAAAACTGTTTTTT.

This rearrangement joins TRBV9 to TRBJ2-2, with no clear D. With 0 bases removed from V and 4 bases from J, the gap between germline ends came to 4 bases. The CDR3 is 13 amino acids. Per the germline V gene, CDR1 is SGDLS and CDR2 is YYNGEE. Here the CDR3 reads CASSVAVTGELFF. CDR3 nucleotide sequence: TGTGCCAGCAGCGTAGCTGTCACCGGGGAGCTGTTTTTT. The whole variable domain, remainder taken from reference TRBV9 and TRBJ2-2, is DSGVTQTPKHLITATGQRVTLRCSPRSGDLSVYWYQQSLDQGLQFLIQYYNGEERAKGNILERFSAQQFPDLHSELNLSSLELGDSALYFCASSVAVTGELFFGEGSRLTVL.

CDR3 protein: CASSRSDREGGYTF. CDR3 bases: TGTGCCAGCAGTCGATCGGACAGGGAAGGTGGCTACACCTTC. The chain links TRBV6-6 to TRBJ1-2; 8 nucleotides line up with TRBD1. This CDR3 region has 14 residues. The V gene end was trimmed by 5 bases and the J gene end by 7 bases; junction bases not matched to a gene: 9. Germline V lookup: CDR1 MNHNY, CDR2 SVGAGI (reference sequence).